Listed here are 6 T cell receptor beta chains from one sample, sequenced in a study of OX40 agonist ivuxolimab in advanced cancers. The data were produced by immunoSEQ multiplex PCR, yet TCRdb's version contains in-frame clones alone and is incomplete. The table lists 70,000 to 95,000 clones, 80% to 90% of them singletons, with around 4.1% in the top ten. The material sequenced was CD4+ or CD8+ T cells sorted from blood, taken in a trial of the OX40 agonist ivuxolimab. These receptors were collected from an adult with an advanced solid tumor such as melanoma, head and neck, liver or kidney cancer.

This rearrangement joins TRBV5-1 to TRBJ2-7; perhaps TRBD1 as D (6 bases). CDR3 size: 14 residues. The V end was cut by 0 bases, the J end by 6 bases, with 13 bases between. Germline V CDR1 and CDR2: SGHRS, YFSETQ. CDR3 bases: TGCGCCAGCAGCTTGGCGCAGGGGCCTTTCGAGCAGTACTTC. Translation gives CASSLAQGPFEQYF.

The chain employs TRBV4-2 and TRBJ1-2; 9 bases are shared with TRBD1. Germline V gene data show CDR1 as LGHNA and CDR2 as YNFKEQ. This CDR3 is 15 amino acids long. The V segment lost 3 bases and the J segment 5 bases; nucleotides outside the gene matches: 7. Written as DNA, the CDR3 is TGTGCCAGCAGCCAGACGGGACAGGGTCCTTATGGCTACACCTTC. This codes for CASSQTGQGPYGYTF.

This clone was recorded a few times. V usage is TRBV29-1 and J usage is TRBJ2-1, with TRBD2 as a possible D gene (7 bases). Germline values: CDR1 SQVTM, CDR2 ANQGSEA. The CDR3 loop spans 15 amino acids. V was shortened by 3 bases and J by 5 bases, with 17 bases between the two germline ends. CDR3 sequence (DNA): TGCAGCGTTGACGGGGGGCTAGGACTCCACAATGAGCAGTTCTTC. Translated, it gives CSVDGGLGLHNEQFF.

V is TRBV20-1 and J is TRBJ2-7, with 10 bases lining up with TRBD1. The germline gives CDR1 DFQATT, CDR2 SNEGSKA (reference sequence). The trim removed 8 bases at V and 4 bases at J, leaving 2 bases unmatched. The CDR3 spans 11 residues. This CDR3 reads CSTGQGYEQYF. The DNA for the CDR3 is TGCAGTACGGGACAGGGGTACGAGCAGTACTTC.

V is TRBV7-2 and J is TRBJ2-5; 7 nucleotides align to TRBD2. The J segment lost 5 bases and the V segment lost 1 base, leaving 4 bases of the junction unmatched. Germline CDR1 is SGHTA and CDR2 is FQGNSA. The CDR3 has 14 amino acids. The DNA for the CDR3 is TGTGCCAGCAGCTTAGGGGCGGGAGTTGAGACCCAGTACTTC. Protein: CASSLGAGVETQYF.

This chain uses TRBV5-8 with TRBJ2-7; 7 bases match TRBD2. The CDR3 is 15 residues long. With 1 base clipped from V and 0 bases from J, the junction kept 4 bases outside the gene matches. Germline CDR1 reads SGHTS; CDR2 reads YDEGEE. This chain's CDR3 is CASSLLLAASYEQYF. In DNA form, the CDR3 reads TGTGCCAGCAGCTTGCTGCTAGCGGCCTCCTACGAGCAGTACTTC.